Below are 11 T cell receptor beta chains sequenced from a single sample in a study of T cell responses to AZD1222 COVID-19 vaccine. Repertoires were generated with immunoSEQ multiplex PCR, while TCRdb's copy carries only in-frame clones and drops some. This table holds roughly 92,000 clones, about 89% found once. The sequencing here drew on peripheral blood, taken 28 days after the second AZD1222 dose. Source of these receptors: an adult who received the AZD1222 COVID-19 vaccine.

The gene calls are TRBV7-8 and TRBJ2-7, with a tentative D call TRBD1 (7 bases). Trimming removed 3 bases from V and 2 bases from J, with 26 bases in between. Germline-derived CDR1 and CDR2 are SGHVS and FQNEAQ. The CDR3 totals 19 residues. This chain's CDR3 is CASSFIGGVAGQWAYEQYF. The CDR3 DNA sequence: TGTGCCAGCAGCTTTATTGGCGGAGTGGCGGGACAGTGGGCCTACGAGCAGTACTTC.

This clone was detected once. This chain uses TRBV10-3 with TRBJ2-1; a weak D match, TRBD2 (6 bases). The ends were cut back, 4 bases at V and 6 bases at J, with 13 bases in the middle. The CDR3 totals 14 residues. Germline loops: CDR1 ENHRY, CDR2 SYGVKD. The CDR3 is CAISGGTPGNEQFF. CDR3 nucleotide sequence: TGTGCCATCAGTGGCGGGACCCCGGGCAATGAGCAGTTCTTC.

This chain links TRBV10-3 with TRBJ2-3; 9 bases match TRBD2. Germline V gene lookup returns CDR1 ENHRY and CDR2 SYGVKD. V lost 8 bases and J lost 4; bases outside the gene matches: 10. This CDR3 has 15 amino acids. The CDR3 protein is CAIGGLAGRSDTQYF. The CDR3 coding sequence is TGTGCCATCGGTGGGCTAGCGGGGCGGTCAGATACGCAGTATTTT.

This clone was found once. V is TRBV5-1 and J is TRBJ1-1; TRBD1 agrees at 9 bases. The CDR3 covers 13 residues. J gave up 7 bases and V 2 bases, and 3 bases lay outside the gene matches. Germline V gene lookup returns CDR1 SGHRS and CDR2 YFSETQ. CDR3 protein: CASSLQGAGEAFF. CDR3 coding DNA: TGCGCCAGCAGCTTACAGGGGGCTGGTGAAGCTTTCTTT.

The chain's CDR3 is CASSLAGTSGEEQYF. DNA for the CDR3: TGTGCCAGCAGCTTAGCGGGGACTAGCGGGGAGGAGCAGTACTTC. J is TRBJ2-7 and V is TRBV7-6, with 13 bases matching TRBD2. Germline V gives CDR1 SGHVS, CDR2 FNYEAQ. The CDR3 is 15 residues long. V dropped 0 bases and J dropped 7; count of bases not matched to a gene: 3.

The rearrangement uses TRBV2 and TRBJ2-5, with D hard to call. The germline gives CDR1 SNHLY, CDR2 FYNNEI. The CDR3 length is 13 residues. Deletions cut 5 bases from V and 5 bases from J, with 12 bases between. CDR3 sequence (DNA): TGTGCCAGCAGTTTTTACAGTCTCGAGACCCAGTACTTC. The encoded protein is CASSFYSLETQYF.

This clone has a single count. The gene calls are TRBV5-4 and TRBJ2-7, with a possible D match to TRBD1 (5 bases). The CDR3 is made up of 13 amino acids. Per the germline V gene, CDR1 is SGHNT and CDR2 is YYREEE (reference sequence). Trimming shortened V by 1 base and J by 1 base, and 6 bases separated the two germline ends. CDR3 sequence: CASSLTGSYEQYF. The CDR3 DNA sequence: TGTGCCAGCAGCTTGACAGGTTCCTACGAGCAGTACTTC. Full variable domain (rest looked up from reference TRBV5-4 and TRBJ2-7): ETGVTQSPTHLIKTRGQQVTLRCSSQSGHNTVSWYQQALGQGPQFIFQYYREEENGRGNFPPRFSGLQFPNYSSELNVNALELDDSALYLCASSLTGSYEQYFGPGTRLTVT.

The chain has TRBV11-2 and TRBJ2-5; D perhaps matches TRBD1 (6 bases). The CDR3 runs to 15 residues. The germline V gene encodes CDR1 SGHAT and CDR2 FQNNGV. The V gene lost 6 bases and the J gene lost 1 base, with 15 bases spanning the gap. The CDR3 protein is CASRSSRGFQETQYF. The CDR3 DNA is TGTGCCAGCAGAAGTAGTAGGGGGTTCCAAGAGACCCAGTACTTC.

For the CDR3, the DNA is TGCGCCAGCAGCACTGGTGGCACAGGGGCTGGAAACACCATATATTTT. This translates into CASSTGGTGAGNTIYF. The chain combines TRBV5-1 with TRBJ1-3, with 7 positions matching TRBD1. Germline trimming cut 4 bases from V and 2 bases from J; bases unmatched to any gene: 9. The CDR3 length is 16 residues. The V gene's germline CDR1 is SGHRS and CDR2 YFSETQ. Supplemented by reference TRBV5-1 and TRBJ1-3, the full variable domain reads KAGVTQTPRYLIKTRGQQVTLSCSPISGHRSVSWYQQTPGQGLQFLFEYFSETQRNKGNFPGRFSGRQFSNSRSEMNVSTLELGDSALYLCASSTGGTGAGNTIYFGEGSWLTVV.

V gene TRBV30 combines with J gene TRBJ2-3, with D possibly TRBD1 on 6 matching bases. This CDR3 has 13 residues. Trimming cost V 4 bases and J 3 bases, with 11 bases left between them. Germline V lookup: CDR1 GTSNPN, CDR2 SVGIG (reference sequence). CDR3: CAWTGASTDTQYF. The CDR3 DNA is TGTGCCTGGACAGGGGCCAGTACAGATACGCAGTATTTT. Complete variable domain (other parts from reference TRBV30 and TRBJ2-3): SQTIHQWPATLVQPVGSPLSLECTVEGTSNPNLYWYRQAAGRGLQLLFYSVGIGQISSEVPQNLSASRPQDRQFILSSKKLLLSDSGFYLCAWTGASTDTQYFGPGTRLTVL.

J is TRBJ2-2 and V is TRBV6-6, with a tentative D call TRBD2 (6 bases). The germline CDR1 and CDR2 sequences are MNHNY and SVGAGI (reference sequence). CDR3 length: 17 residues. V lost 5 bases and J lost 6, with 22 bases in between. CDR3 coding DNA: TGTGCCAGCAGTCCCATACTCGCTGGGACTCGATCCGGGGAGCTGTTTTTT. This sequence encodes CASSPILAGTRSGELFF.